The 9 T cell receptor beta chains below come from one sample, sequenced in a study of blood T cell repertoires in COVID-19. Method: immunoSEQ multiplex PCR; TCRdb's copy keeps in-frame clones and lacks some. The profile shows 350,000 to 450,000 clones, about 89% of them singletons. The sample taken for sequencing was peripheral blood. These receptors originate from a man between 35 and 55 years old with acute or convalescent COVID-19.

The CDR3 is CASSPRGNGYTF. The CDR3 DNA reads TGTGCCAGCAGTCCCCGCGGGAATGGCTACACCTTC. J is TRBJ1-2 and V is TRBV28; no clear D. Germline values: CDR1 MDHEN, CDR2 SYDVKM. Trimming cost V 5 bases and J 6 bases, with 10 bases left between them. CDR3 length equals 12 residues.

V usage is TRBV30 and J usage is TRBJ2-5; 16 positions match TRBD2. There are 17 residues in the CDR3. V lost 2 bases, J lost 5 bases, and 8 bases stayed unmatched. Germline V gene sequence: CDR1 GTSNPN, CDR2 SVGIG (reference sequence). CDR3: CAWSPGLAGGPGETQYF. Here the CDR3 DNA reads TGTGCCTGGAGTCCGGGACTAGCGGGAGGGCCAGGGGAGACCCAGTACTTC.

This sequence joins TRBV4-3 and TRBJ2-1, with 12 bases that match TRBD2. Germline loops: CDR1 LGHNA, CDR2 YSLEER. CDR3 length: 19 amino acids. The V gene end was trimmed by 0 bases and the J gene end by 2 bases; junction bases not matched to a gene: 8. The CDR3 reads CASSQDDPSGGAAYNEQFF. In DNA form, the CDR3 reads TGCGCCAGCAGCCAAGATGACCCTAGCGGGGGGGCGGCCTACAATGAGCAGTTCTTC.

The V call is TRBV2, the J call TRBJ2-2; tentatively, D is TRBD2 (5 bases). V gave up 7 bases and J gave up 7 bases, with 13 bases separating them. Germline V CDR1 and CDR2: SNHLY, FYNNEI. The CDR3 runs to 13 residues. The CDR3 coding sequence is TGTGCCAGCAACGGGGAAACGAGCGGGGAGCTGTTTTTT. Amino acid sequence: CASNGETSGELFF.

This clone showed up just once. V is TRBV6-2 or TRBV6-3 and J is TRBJ1-6, with TRBD1 identical over 7 bases. CDR3 length: 16 amino acids. Trimming took 0 bases from V and 6 from J; bases not matched to a gene: 5. Germline CDR1 MNHEY, CDR2 SVGEGT. The CDR3 coding sequence is TGTGCCAGCAGTTACTCGATGCGACAGGGTAATTCACCCCTCCACTTT. Translated: CASSYSMRQGNSPLHF.

This chain joins TRBV6-1 and TRBJ1-2; 7 nucleotides agree with TRBD1. Germline CDR1 is MNHNS and CDR2 is SASEGT. The CDR3 is made up of 14 amino acids. Germline trimming cut 3 bases from V and 8 bases from J; bases unmatched to any gene: 9. The CDR3 DNA reads as TGTGCCAGCAGTGACGTTGACAGGGATGGAGGCTACACCTTC. This translates into CASSDVDRDGGYTF.

The chain joins TRBV19 to TRBJ1-2; D is possibly TRBD1 (6 bases). The germline gives CDR1 LNHDA, CDR2 SQIVND (reference sequence). Trimming pared 0 bases from V and 6 bases from J, leaving 11 bases between. CDR3 size: 14 residues. DNA for the CDR3: TGTGCCAGTAGTATAGATTGGGCAGGGGATGGCTACACCTTC. Translated: CASSIDWAGDGYTF.

The chain has TRBV5-3 and TRBJ1-6; no firm D call. TRBV5-3 counts as an open reading frame of uncertain function. The CDR3 loop spans 15 amino acids. V was pared by 4 bases and J by 5 bases, with 13 bases between. The chain's CDR3 is CARSIAGSDNSPLHF. The CDR3, as DNA: TGTGCCAGAAGCATTGCCGGAAGCGATAATTCACCCCTCCACTTT.

Here the CDR3 reads CASSPDRGNQPQHF. The CDR3 DNA reads TGTGCCAGCAGCCCGGACAGGGGAAATCAGCCCCAGCATTTT. The J gene is TRBJ1-5, the V gene TRBV7-3; 9 positions agree with TRBD1. Germline V gene data show CDR1 as SGHTA and CDR2 as FQGTGA. V lost 5 bases, J lost 4 bases, and 3 bases stayed unmatched. CDR3 length equals 14 residues. The full variable domain, rest sourced from reference TRBV7-3 and TRBJ1-5, is GAGVSQTPSNKVTEKGKYVELRCDPISGHTALYWYRQSLGQGPEFLIYFQGTGAADDSGLPNDRFFAVRPEGSVSTLKIQRTERGDSAVYLCASSPDRGNQPQHFGDGTRLSIL.